These 13 T cell receptor beta chains were sequenced from one sample in a study of blood T cell repertoires in COVID-19. Generated by immunoSEQ multiplex PCR, the TCRdb table keeps only in-frame clones and is missing some. The table shows hundreds of thousands of clones, with around 81% occurring only once. The specimen sequenced was PBMCs or T cells enriched from blood (not recorded which). The receptors stem from a middle-aged woman with acute COVID-19.

The chain uses TRBV27 and TRBJ1-4; 10 bases match TRBD1. This CDR3 is 14 amino acids long. Germline CDR1 and CDR2: MNHEY and SMNVEV (reference sequence). V shed 2 bases, J shed 8 bases, and the junction held 2 bases outside the gene matches. CDR3 sequence reads: CASSLDRGREKLFF. In DNA, the CDR3 is TGTGCCAGCAGTTTAGACAGGGGGCGGGAAAAACTGTTTTTT.

The genes are TRBV5-6 and TRBJ1-6; 10 bases line up with TRBD1. V lost 5 bases, J lost 8 bases, and 4 bases stayed unmatched. CDR3 length equals 14 residues. Germline assignment: CDR1 SGHDT and CDR2 YYEEEE. CDR3 sequence: CASRGQGRDSPLHF. The CDR3 nucleotides are TGTGCCAGCAGGGGACAGGGGCGGGATTCACCCCTCCACTTT.

The rearrangement joins TRBV12-3 or TRBV12-4 to TRBJ1-1; 7 positions match TRBD1. V shed 6 bases, J shed 5 bases, and the junction held 3 bases outside the gene matches. This CDR3 is 12 amino acids long. Here the CDR3 DNA reads TGTGCCAGCAGCCAGACAGGGACTGAAGCTTTCTTT. Translation: CASSQTGTEAFF.

This sequence joins TRBV7-9 and TRBJ1-5; TRBD1 matches at 7 bases. From germline, CDR1 is SEHNR and CDR2 FQNEAQ (reference sequence). The CDR3 has 15 residues. Trimming removed 5 bases from V and 5 bases from J; junction bases left unmatched: 9. CDR3 nucleotide sequence: TGTGCCAGCAGCAGAGGGACAGCAAGAGATCAGCCCCAGCATTTT. It yields the protein CASSRGTARDQPQHF.

The chain recombines TRBV5-1 with TRBJ2-7; 8 positions match TRBD1. From germline, CDR1 is SGHRS and CDR2 YFSETQ. V was clipped by 1 base and J by 2 bases; unmatched bases: 17. The CDR3 has 19 amino acids. DNA of the CDR3: TGCGCCAGCAGCTTGACCCGACTGCAGGACAGGGTTATACCCTACGAGCAGTACTTC. This sequence encodes CASSLTRLQDRVIPYEQYF.

The chain joins TRBV15 to TRBJ2-7; 8 bases match TRBD2. The CDR3 runs to 16 residues. Germline trimming cut 0 bases from V and 5 bases from J; bases unmatched to any gene: 9. Germline CDR1 LNHNV, CDR2 YYDKDF (reference sequence). DNA for the CDR3: TGTGCCACCAGCAGAGACTACGGGGGGGCCATAGACGAGCAGTACTTC. Translation: CATSRDYGGAIDEQYF.

In DNA form, the CDR3 reads TGTGCCAGTAGTGATGACAGCCGATTTTTCTATGGCTACACCTTC. Translating it yields CASSDDSRFFYGYTF. The rearrangement joins TRBV19 to TRBJ1-2; TRBD1 might be the D (5 bases). Trimming stripped 5 bases from V and 4 bases from J, with 17 bases between. In germline, CDR1 is LNHDA, CDR2 SQIVND (reference sequence). The CDR3 extends over 15 amino acids. The full variable domain, its missing parts supplied by reference TRBV19 and TRBJ1-2, is DGGITQSPKYLFRKEGQNVTLSCEQNLNHDAMYWYRQDPGQGLRLIYYSQIVNDFQKGDIAEGYSVSREKKESFPLTVTSAQKNPTAFYLCASSDDSRFFYGYTFGSGTRLTVV.

The rearrangement joins TRBV28 to TRBJ1-4, with D uncertain. V was clipped by 7 bases and J by 11 bases, with 14 bases between them. CDR1 and CDR2 (germline): MDHEN, SYDVKM. CDR3 length equals 12 residues. CDR3 coding DNA: TGTGCCAGCACCGAGAGGTTTGATAAACTGTTTTTT. This encodes CASTERFDKLFF.

This chain links TRBV21-1 with TRBJ2-1; the DNA was not compared with TRBD2, the D call given in the table. TRBV21-1 is a listed pseudogene. This CDR3 contains 18 residues. CDR3: CASSLPSSGTVIYNEQFF. The DNA of the CDR3 is TGTGCCAGCAGCCTGCCCTCTAGCGGGACGGTTATCTACAATGAGCAGTTCTTC.

CDR3 sequence reads: CASSKSSGTNEKLFF. The CDR3 coding sequence is TGCGCCAGCAGCAAATCATCGGGAACTAATGAAAAACTGTTTTTT. The V call is TRBV4-3, the J call TRBJ1-4; D unresolved. Trimming stripped 5 bases from V and 1 base from J, with 11 bases between. CDR3 length: 15 residues. The V gene's germline CDR1 is LGHNA and CDR2 YSLEER.

In its sample, this clone was seen once. The rearrangement uses TRBV5-4 and TRBJ2-5; TRBD1 is a possible D gene (6 bases). This CDR3 has 15 residues. Germline CDR1 SGHNT, CDR2 YYREEE (reference sequence). The V and J ends lost 3 bases and 8 bases respectively, with 20 bases between them. The CDR3 protein is CASSSMRGGGSTQYF. In DNA form, the CDR3 reads TGTGCCAGCAGCTCGATGCGTGGGGGCGGATCCACCCAGTACTTC. Together with reference TRBV5-4 and TRBJ2-5, the CDR3 gives the full variable domain: ETGVTQSPTHLIKTRGQQVTLRCSSQSGHNTVSWYQQALGQGPQFIFQYYREEENGRGNFPPRFSGLQFPNYSSELNVNALELDDSALYLCASSSMRGGGSTQYFGPGTRLLVL.

The chain carries TRBV5-1 and TRBJ1-2, with 7 bases fitting TRBD1. V lost 0 bases and J lost 4; bases outside the gene matches: 3. Germline loops: CDR1 SGHRS, CDR2 YFSETQ. This CDR3 is 14 amino acids long. CDR3 region: CASSLGQGGYGYTF. The CDR3 region has the DNA TGCGCCAGCAGCTTGGGACAGGGAGGCTATGGCTACACCTTC.

The J gene is TRBJ1-1, the V gene TRBV12-5; tentatively, D is TRBD1 (5 bases). Germline assignment: CDR1 LGHNT and CDR2 FRNRAP. This CDR3 has 17 amino acids. The V and J ends lost 0 bases and 3 bases respectively, with 17 bases between them. The CDR3: CASGLVPGRREDTEAFF. The CDR3 region has the DNA TGTGCTAGTGGTTTGGTCCCGGGACGGCGGGAAGACACTGAAGCTTTCTTT.